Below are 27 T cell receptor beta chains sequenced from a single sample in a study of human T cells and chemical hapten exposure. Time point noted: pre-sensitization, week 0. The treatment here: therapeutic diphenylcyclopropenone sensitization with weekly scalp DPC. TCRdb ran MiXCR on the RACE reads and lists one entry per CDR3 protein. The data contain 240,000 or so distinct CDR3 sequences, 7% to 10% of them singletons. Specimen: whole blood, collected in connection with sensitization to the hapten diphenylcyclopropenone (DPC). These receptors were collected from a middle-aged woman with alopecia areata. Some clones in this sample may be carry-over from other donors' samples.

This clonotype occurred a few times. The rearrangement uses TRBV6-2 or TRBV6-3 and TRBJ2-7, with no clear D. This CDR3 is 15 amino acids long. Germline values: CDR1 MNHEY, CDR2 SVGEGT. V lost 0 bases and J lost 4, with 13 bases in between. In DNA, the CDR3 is TGTGCCAGCAGTTACTCTGACGCAGGAGTATACGAGCAGTACTTC. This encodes CASSYSDAGVYEQYF.

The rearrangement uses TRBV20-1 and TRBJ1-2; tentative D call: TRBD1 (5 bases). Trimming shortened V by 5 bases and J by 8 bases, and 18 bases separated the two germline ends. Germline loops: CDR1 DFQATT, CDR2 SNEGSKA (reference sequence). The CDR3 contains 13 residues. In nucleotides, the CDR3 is TGCAGTGCTTACACCCAGGGAAGATACGGCTACACCTTC. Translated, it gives CSAYTQGRYGYTF.

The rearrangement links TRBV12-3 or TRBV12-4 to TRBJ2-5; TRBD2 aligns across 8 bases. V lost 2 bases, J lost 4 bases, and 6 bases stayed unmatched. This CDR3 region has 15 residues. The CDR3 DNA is TGTGCCAGCAGTTTATCTTCGAGCGGGAGAGAGACCCAGTACTTC. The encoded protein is CASSLSSSGRETQYF.

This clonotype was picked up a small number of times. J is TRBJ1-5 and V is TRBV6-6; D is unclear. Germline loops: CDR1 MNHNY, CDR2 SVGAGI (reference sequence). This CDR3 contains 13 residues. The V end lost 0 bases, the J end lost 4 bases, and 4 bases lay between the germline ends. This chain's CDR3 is CASSYSQNQPQHF. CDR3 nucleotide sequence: TGTGCCAGCAGTTACTCACAGAATCAGCCCCAGCATTTT.

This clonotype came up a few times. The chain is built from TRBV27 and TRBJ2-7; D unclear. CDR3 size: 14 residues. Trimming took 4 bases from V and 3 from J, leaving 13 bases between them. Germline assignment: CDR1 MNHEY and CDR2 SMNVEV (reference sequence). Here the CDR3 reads CASSSDPDGYEQYF. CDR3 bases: TGTGCCAGCAGTTCCGACCCGGACGGCTACGAGCAGTACTTC.

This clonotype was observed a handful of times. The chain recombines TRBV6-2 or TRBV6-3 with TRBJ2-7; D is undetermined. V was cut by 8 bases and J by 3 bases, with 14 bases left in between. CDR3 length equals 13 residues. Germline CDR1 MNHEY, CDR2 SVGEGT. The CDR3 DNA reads TGTGCCAGCTCGGTCCCCGGTGTCTACGAGCAGTACTTC. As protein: CASSVPGVYEQYF.

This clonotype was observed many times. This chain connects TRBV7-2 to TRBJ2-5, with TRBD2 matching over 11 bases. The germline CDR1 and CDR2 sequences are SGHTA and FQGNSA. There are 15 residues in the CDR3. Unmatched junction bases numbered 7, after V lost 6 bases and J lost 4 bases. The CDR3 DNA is TGTGCCAGCAGGACACTAGCGGGAGTCGGAGAGACCCAGTACTTC. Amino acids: CASRTLAGVGETQYF. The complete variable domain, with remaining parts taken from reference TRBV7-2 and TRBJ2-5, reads GAGVSQSPSNKVTEKGKDVELRCDPISGHTALYWYRQSLGQGLEFLIYFQGNSAPDKSGLPSDRFSAERTGGSVSTLTIQRTQQEDSAVYLCASRTLAGVGETQYFGPGTRLLVL.

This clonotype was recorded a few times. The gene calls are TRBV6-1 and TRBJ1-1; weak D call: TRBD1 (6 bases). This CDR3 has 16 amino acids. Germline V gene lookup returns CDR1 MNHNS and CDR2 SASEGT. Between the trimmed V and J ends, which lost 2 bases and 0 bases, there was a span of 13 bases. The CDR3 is CASSENGQLMNTEAFF. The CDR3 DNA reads TGTGCCAGCAGTGAAAATGGACAGCTAATGAACACTGAAGCTTTCTTT.

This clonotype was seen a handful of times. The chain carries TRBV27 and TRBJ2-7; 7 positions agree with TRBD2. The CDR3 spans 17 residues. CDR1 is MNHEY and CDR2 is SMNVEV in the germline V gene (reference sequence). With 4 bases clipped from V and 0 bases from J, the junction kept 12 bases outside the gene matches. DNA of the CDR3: TGTGCCAGCAGTTCGAGAGCTAGCGGCCCCCGCTCCTACGAGCAGTACTTC. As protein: CASSSRASGPRSYEQYF.

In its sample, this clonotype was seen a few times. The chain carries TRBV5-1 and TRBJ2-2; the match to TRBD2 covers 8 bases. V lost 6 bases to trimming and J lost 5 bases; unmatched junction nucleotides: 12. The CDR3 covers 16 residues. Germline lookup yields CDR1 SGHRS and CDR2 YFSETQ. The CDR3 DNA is TGCGCCAGCATCCTAATAGCGGGAAGAGTGACCGGGGAGCTGTTTTTT. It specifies CASILIAGRVTGELFF.

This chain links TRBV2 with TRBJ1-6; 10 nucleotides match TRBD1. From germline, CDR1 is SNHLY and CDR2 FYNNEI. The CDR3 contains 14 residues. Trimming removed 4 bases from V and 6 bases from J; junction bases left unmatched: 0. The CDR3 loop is CASSGDRGNSPLHF. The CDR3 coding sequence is TGTGCCAGCAGTGGGGACAGGGGTAATTCACCCCTCCACTTT.

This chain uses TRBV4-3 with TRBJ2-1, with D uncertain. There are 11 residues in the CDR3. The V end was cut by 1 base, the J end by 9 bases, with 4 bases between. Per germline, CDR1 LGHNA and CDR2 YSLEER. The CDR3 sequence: CASSQVSEQFF. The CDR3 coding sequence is TGCGCCAGCAGCCAAGTGTCTGAGCAGTTCTTC.

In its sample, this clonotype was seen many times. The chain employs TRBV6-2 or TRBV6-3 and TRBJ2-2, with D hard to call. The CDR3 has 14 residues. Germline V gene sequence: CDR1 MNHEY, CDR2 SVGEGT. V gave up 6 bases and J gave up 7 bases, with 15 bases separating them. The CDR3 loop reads CASSATLLNGELFF. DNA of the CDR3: TGTGCCAGCAGCGCGACACTTCTCAACGGGGAGCTGTTTTTT.

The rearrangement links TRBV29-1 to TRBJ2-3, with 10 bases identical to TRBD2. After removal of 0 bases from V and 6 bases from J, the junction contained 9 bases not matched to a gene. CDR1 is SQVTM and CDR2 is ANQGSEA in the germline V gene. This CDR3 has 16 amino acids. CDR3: CSVEEGIAGGADTQYF. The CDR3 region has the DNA TGCAGCGTTGAAGAAGGGATAGCGGGAGGTGCCGATACGCAGTATTTT.

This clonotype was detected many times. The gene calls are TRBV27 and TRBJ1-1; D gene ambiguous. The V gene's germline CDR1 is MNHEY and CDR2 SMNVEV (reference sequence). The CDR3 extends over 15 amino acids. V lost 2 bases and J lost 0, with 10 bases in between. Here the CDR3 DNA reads TGTGCCAGCAGTTTACAGGTCGCCATGAACACTGAAGCTTTCTTT. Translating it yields CASSLQVAMNTEAFF.

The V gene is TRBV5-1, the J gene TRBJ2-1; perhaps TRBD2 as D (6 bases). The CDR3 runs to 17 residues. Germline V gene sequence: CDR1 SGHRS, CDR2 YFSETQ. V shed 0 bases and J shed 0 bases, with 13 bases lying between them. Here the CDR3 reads CASSLVEGKPSYNEQFF. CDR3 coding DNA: TGCGCCAGCAGCTTGGTGGAGGGAAAGCCCTCCTACAATGAGCAGTTCTTC.

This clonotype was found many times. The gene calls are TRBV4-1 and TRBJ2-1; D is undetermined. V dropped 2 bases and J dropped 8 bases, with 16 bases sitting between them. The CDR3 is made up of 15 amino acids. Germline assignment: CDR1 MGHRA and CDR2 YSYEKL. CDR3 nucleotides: TGCGCCAGCAGCCAACCTATTAACCGGGTTTATGAGCAGTTCTTC. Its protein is CASSQPINRVYEQFF.

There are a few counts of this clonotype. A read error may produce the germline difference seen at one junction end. As DNA, the CDR3 is TGCAGTGCCCCCACGCGGGACAGGGGATCTGGGGCCAACGTCCCGACTTTC. Its translation is CSAPTRDRGSGANVPTF. The J gene is TRBJ2-6, the V gene TRBV20-1; 10 nucleotides match TRBD1. Germline-derived CDR1 and CDR2 are DFQATT and SNEGSKA (reference sequence). The CDR3 spans 17 residues.

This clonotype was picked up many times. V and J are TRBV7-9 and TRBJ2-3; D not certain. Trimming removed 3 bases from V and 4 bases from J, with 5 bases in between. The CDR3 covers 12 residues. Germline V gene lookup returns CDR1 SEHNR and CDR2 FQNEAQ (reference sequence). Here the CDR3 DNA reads TGTGCCAGCAGCTTCGGATCAGATACGCAGTATTTT. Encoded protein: CASSFGSDTQYF. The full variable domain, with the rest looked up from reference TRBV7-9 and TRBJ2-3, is DTGVSQNPRHKITKRGQNVTFRCDPISEHNRLYWYRQTLGQGPEFLTYFQNEAQLEKSRLLSDRFSAERPKGSFSTLEIQRTEQGDSAMYLCASSFGSDTQYFGPGTRLTVL.

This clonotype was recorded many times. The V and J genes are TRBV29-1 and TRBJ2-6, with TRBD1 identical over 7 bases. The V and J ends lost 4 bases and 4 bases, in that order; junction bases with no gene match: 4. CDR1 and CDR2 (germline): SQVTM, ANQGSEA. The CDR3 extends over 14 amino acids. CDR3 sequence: CSVVTGAGANVLTF. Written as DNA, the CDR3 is TGCAGCGTTGTAACAGGGGCAGGGGCCAACGTCCTGACTTTC.

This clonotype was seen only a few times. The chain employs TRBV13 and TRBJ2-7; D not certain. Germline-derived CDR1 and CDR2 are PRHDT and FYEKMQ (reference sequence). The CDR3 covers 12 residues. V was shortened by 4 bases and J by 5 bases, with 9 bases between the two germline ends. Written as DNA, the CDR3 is TGTGCCAGCAGCTCACGCTGGAACGAGCAGTACTTC. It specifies CASSSRWNEQYF. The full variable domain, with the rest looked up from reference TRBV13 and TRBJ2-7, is AAGVIQSPRHLIKEKRETATLKCYPIPRHDTVYWYQQGPGQDPQFLISFYEKMQSDKGSIPDRFSAQQFSDYHSELNMSSLELGDSALYFCASSSRWNEQYFGPGTRLTVT.

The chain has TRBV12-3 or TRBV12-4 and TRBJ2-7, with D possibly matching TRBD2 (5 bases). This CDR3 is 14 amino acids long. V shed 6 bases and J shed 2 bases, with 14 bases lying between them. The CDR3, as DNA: TGTGCCAGCAGGGGTAGCGCTACAACCTACGAGCAGTACTTC. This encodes CASRGSATTYEQYF.

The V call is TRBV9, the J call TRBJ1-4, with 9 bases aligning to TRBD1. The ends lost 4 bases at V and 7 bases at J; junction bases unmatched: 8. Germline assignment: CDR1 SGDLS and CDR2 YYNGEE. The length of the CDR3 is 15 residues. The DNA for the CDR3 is TGTGCCAGCAGCTTCCGGGACAGGGAGGCTGAAAAACTGTTTTTT. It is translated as CASSFRDREAEKLFF.

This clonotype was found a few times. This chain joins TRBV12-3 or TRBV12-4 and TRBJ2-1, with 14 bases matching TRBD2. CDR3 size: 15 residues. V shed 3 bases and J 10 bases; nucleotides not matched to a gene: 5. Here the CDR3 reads CASSFGLAGGGEQFF. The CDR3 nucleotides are TGTGCCAGCAGTTTCGGACTAGCGGGAGGAGGAGAGCAGTTCTTC.

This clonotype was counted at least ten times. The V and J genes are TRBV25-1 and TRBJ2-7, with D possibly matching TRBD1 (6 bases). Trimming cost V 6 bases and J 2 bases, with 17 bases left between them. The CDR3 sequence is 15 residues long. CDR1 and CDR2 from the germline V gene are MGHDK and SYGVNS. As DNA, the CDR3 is TGTGCCAGCAGCCCCGACAGGATCTTGGCCTACGAGCAGTACTTC. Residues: CASSPDRILAYEQYF.

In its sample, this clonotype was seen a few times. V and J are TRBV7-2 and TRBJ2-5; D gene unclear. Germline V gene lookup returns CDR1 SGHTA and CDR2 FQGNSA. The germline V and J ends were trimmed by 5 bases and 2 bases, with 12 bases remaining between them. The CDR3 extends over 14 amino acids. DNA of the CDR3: TGTGCCAGCAGCCACCGGACGAAACAAGAGACCCAGTACTTC. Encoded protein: CASSHRTKQETQYF.

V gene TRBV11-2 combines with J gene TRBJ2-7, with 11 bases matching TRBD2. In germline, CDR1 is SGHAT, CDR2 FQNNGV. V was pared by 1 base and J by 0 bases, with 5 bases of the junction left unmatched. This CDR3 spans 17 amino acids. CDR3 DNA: TGTGCCAGCAGCTTAGCCCGGACTAGCGGGTACTCCTACGAGCAGTACTTC. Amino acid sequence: CASSLARTSGYSYEQYF.